One T cell receptor beta chain is described in this entry. Its matching antigen is unknown. This sample was taken from a study of OX40 agonist ivuxolimab in advanced cancers. The overall study: Patients received the agonistic anti-OX40 (CD134) antibody ivuxolimab. Patients in dose escalation had liver, melanoma, kidney or head and neck cancers. The study's findings and limits: No determination was made of the antigen specificity of the expanded peripheral T cells. CD4+ and CD8+ T cells in blood underwent clonal expansion by week 6 at 0.1 to 3.0 mg/kg.

V was trimmed by 7 bases and J by 2 bases, leaving 11 bases between them. CDR1 is LNHDA and CDR2 is SQIVND in the germline V gene (reference sequence). The CDR3 length is 13 residues. Using immunoSEQ multiplex PCR, the repertoire was profiled, and TCRdb retains in-frame clones only, with some absent. The data hold 84,000 or so clones, with nearly 90% observed a single time. The TCR sequence derives from an adult with an advanced solid tumor such as melanoma, head and neck, liver or kidney cancer. The chain recombines TRBV19 with TRBJ1-2; tentatively, D is TRBD1 (5 bases). The input for sequencing was CD4+ or CD8+ T cells sorted from blood, taken in a trial of the OX40 agonist ivuxolimab. The CDR3 sequence is CASISDSNYGYTF. DNA for the CDR3: TGTGCCAGTATTTCCGACAGCAACTATGGCTACACCTTC.